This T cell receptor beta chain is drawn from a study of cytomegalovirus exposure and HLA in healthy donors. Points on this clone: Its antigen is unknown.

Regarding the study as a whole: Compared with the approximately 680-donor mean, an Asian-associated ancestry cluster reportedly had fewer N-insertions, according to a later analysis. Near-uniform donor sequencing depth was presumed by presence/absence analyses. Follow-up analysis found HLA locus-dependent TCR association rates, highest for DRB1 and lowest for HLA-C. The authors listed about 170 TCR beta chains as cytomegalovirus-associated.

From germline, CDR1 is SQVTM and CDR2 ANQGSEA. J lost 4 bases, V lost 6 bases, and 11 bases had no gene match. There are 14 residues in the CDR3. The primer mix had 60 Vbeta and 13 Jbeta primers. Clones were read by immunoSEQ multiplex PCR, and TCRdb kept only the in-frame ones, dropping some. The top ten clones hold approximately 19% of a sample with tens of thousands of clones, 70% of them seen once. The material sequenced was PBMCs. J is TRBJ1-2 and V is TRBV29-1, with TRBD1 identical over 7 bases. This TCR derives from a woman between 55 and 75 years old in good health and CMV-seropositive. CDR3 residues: CSVGTASSPYGYTF. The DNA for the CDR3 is TGCAGCGTGGGGACAGCCTCGTCCCCCTATGGCTACACCTTC.